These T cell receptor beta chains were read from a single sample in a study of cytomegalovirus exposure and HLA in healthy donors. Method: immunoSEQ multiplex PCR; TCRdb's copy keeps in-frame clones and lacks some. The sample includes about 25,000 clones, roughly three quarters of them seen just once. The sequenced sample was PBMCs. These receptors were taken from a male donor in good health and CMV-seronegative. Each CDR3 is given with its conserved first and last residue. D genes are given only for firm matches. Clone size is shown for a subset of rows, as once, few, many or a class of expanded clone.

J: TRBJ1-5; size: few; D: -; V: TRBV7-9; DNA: TGTGCCAGCAGCTTAGGGGAGGGTGCTAGCAATCAGCCCCAGCATTTT; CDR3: CASSLGEGASNQPQHF
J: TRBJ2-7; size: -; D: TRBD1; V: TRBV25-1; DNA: TGTGCCAGCAGTGATCCGAGACAGGGCGGCCACGAGCAGTACTTC; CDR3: CASSDPRQGGHEQYF
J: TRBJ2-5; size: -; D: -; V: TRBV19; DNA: TGTGCCAGTAGTCCAACAGGGATGGGAGAGACCCAGTACTTC; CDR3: CASSPTGMGETQYF
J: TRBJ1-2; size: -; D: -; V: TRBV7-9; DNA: TGTGCCAGCAGCTTCGGTGGGCAGAACTATGGCTACACCTTC; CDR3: CASSFGGQNYGYTF
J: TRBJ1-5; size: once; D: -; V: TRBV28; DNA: TGTGCCAGCAGCGGGGGGGTTGAGCCCCAGCATTTT; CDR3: CASSGGVEPQHF
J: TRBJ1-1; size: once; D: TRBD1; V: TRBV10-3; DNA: TGTGCCATCAGTGGGGGGGGGACAGGGGTTGAAACTGAAGCTTTCTTT; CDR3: CAISGGGTGVETEAFF
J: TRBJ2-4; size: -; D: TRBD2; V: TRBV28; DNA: TGTGCCAGCAGGAGGACTAGCGGGGGGGGATTGGCCAAAAACATTCAGTACTTC; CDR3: CASRRTSGGGLAKNIQYF
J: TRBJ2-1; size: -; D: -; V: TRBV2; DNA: TGTGCCAGCAGTGAAAGCTGGGCACCCTCCTACAATGAGCAGTTCTTC; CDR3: CASSESWAPSYNEQFF
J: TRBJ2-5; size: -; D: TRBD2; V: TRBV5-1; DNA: TGCGCCAGCAGCTTGCGGGGGGGAGAGACCCAGTACTTC; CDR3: CASSLRGGETQYF
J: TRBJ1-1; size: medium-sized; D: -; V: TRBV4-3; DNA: TGCGCCAGCAGCGGGTTAGGAGACACTGAAGCTTTCTTT; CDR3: CASSGLGDTEAFF
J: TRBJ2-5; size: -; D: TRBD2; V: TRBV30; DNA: TGTGCCTGGAGTGCGGGAGGGCCCTCAGAGACCCAGTACTTC; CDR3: CAWSAGGPSETQYF
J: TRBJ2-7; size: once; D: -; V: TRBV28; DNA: TGTGCCAGCAGTTTAAGTCAGGGGAATTACGAGCAGTACTTC; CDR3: CASSLSQGNYEQYF
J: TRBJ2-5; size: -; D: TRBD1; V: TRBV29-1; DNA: TGCAGCGTTCCGTTGACAGGGATGGGAGAGACCCAGTACTTC; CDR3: CSVPLTGMGETQYF
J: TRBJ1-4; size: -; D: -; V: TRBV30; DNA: TGTGCCTGGAACTTGGGCAGTAATGAAAAACTGTTTTTT; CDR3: CAWNLGSNEKLFF
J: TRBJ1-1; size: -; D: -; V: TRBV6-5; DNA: TGTGCCAGCAGTTACGGGACATCCAGGGACACTGAAGCTTTCTTT; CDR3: CASSYGTSRDTEAFF
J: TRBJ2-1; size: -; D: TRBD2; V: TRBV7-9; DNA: TGTGCCAGCAGCCCAAGGGAGCGGGACGAAAACAATGAGCAGTTCTTC; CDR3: CASSPRERDENNEQFF
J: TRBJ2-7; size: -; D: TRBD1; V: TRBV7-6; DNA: TGTGCCAGCAGCGCCTACAACCACGGGACAGGATTGATCGAGCAGTACTTC; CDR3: CASSAYNHGTGLIEQYF
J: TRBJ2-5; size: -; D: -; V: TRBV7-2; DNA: TGTGCCAGCAGCTTAGCGGGAGTGAAGGAGACCCAGTACTTC; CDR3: CASSLAGVKETQYF
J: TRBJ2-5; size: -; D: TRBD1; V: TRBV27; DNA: TGTGCCAGCAGCCCCCTTTCTAGCTCGGACAGGGCACCGGTAGAGACCCAGTACTTC; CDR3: CASSPLSSSDRAPVETQYF
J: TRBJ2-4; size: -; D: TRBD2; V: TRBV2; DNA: TGTGCCAGCTCTAGCGGGAGAAACATTCAGTACTTC; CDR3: CASSSGRNIQYF
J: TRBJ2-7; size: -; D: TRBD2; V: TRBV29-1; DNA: TGCAGCGTTCGGGCTAGCGGGAGCTACCACGAGCAGTACTTC; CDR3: CSVRASGSYHEQYF
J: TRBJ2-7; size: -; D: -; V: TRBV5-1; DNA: TGCGCCAGCAGCGATCCCGACAAGGGGCCATACGAGCAGTACTTC; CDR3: CASSDPDKGPYEQYF
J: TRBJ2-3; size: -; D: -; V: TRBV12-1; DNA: TGTGCCAGCAGCCGGGGGGTGCGGGAAGTTAGCGGGGGCTTTAGCACAGATACGCAGTATTTT; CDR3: CASSRGVREVSGGFSTDTQYF
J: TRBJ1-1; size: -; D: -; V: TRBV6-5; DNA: TGTGCCAGCAGTTACTCACAGCCACATGCGGGGGCTTTCTTT; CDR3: CASSYSQPHAGAFF
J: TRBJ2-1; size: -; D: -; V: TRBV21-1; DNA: TGTGCCAGCAGCAAAGGGACTAGCGACAATGAGCAGTTCTTC; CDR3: CASSKGTSDNEQFF
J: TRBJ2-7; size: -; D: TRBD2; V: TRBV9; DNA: TGTGCCAGCAGCGTAGGAGGGCTAGCGGGAGGTGAGCAGTACTTC; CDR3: CASSVGGLAGGEQYF
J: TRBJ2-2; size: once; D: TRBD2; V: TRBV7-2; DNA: TGTGCCAGCAGCTTAGTCGGGGGGGGGCTCGGCACCGGGGAGCTGTTTTTT; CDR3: CASSLVGGGLGTGELFF
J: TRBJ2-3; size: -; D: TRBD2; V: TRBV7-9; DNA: TGTGCCAGCAGCGATCTAGCGGGAGGTGGAGATACGCAGTATTTT; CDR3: CASSDLAGGGDTQYF
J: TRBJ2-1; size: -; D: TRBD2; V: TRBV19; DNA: TGTGCCAGTAGTAACATACTAGCGGGGGGGTACAATGAGCAGTTCTTC; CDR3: CASSNILAGGYNEQFF
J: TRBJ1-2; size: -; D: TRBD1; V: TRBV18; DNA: TGTGCCAGCTCACAGGGGACAGACTATGGCTACACCTTC; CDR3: CASSQGTDYGYTF
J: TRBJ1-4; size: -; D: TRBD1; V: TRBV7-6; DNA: TGTGCCAGCAGCTTGAGGACAGGGTCTAATGAAAAACTGTTTTTT; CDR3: CASSLRTGSNEKLFF
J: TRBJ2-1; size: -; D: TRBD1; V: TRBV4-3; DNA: TGCGCCAGCAGCCAAGATCCAGGGGGCTACAATGAGCAGTTCTTC; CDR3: CASSQDPGGYNEQFF
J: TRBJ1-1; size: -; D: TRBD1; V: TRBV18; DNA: TGTGCCAGCTCACCGGGACAGACCACTGAAGCTTTCTTT; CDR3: CASSPGQTTEAFF
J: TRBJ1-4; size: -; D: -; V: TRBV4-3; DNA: TGCGCCAGCAGCCAACGAGACGGGGGATTCAATGAAAAACTGTTTTTT; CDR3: CASSQRDGGFNEKLFF
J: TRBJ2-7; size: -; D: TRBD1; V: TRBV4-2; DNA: TGTGCCAGCAGCCAAGATGCTATTGGGACAGGGTTCAGGGAGCAGTACTTC; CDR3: CASSQDAIGTGFREQYF